This TCR beta chain was recovered during a study of vaccination effects on CD4 cells after COVID-19. Repertoires were generated with immunoSEQ multiplex PCR, while TCRdb's copy carries only in-frame clones and drops some. This table holds more than 9,000 clones, approximately 75% found once. Regarding this clone: Antigen unknown.

The CDR3 runs to 15 residues. Trimming removed 5 bases from V and 9 bases from J; junction bases left unmatched: 12. CDR1 and CDR2 from the germline V gene are SGHRS and YFSETQ. After expansion with viral peptide pools in the ViraFEST assay, antigen-specific CD4+ T cells were sequenced. Investigators separated out CD4+ T cells once 10 days of culture had passed. Either the mRNA-1273 or the BNT162b2 vaccine was given to participants as two doses. The rearrangement joins TRBV5-1 to TRBJ2-1, with 9 nucleotides matching TRBD2. The sequenced sample was CD4+ T cells from PBMCs cultured with SARS-CoV-2 spike peptides, obtained after COVID-19 vaccination. This TCR came from a human donor who received a COVID-19 vaccine. Here the CDR3 reads CASRDGGRARSEQFF. Written as DNA, the CDR3 is TGCGCCAGCAGGGATGGCGGGAGGGCCAGGAGTGAGCAGTTCTTC.